The rows below give T cell receptor beta chains drawn from one sample of a study of blood T cell repertoires in COVID-19. Clones were sequenced by immunoSEQ multiplex PCR, and TCRdb holds only the in-frame ones, with some missing. The sample consists of 200,000 to 300,000 clones, about 83% of them appearing once. Input material: PBMCs or T cells enriched from blood (not recorded which). The origin of the receptors is a woman aged 50 to 60 who had recovered from COVID-19. CDR3s include the opening cysteine and the closing phenylalanine or tryptophan. The order of the fields is D gene, clone size, J gene, V gene, CDR3 DNA, CDR3 protein. A D gene is named only where the DNA matches it firmly. Clone sizes are given selectively: once, few, many, or a class where the clone is expanded.

TRBD2	once	TRBJ2-1	TRBV15	TGTGCCACCAGCAGGGACAACCCCATGCGGGAGGCCTACAATGAGCAGTTCTTC	CATSRDNPMREAYNEQFF
-	-	TRBJ2-6	TRBV2	TGTGCCAGCATTCCAAGCAGGGGATCTGGGGCCAACGTCCTGACTTTC	CASIPSRGSGANVLTF
-	-	TRBJ1-3	TRBV28	TGTGCCAGCAGTTCCCTGGGAAACACCATATATTTT	CASSSLGNTIYF
-	-	TRBJ2-5	TRBV7-2	TGTGCCAGCAGCCCCATCCCGGGAGAGACCCAGTACTTC	CASSPIPGETQYF
-	-	TRBJ2-4	TRBV2	TGTGCCAGCAGTGCCAGGCCGGGGGTTGGAGCGCTAGCCAAAAACATTCAGTACTTC	CASSARPGVGALAKNIQYF
-	-	TRBJ1-2	TRBV7-2	TGTGCCAGCAGCTTAGGCGGCGCGGGCGGAAGCTATGGCTACACCTTC	CASSLGGAGGSYGYTF
TRBD2	-	TRBJ2-1	TRBV9	TGTGCCAGCAGCTTAAGACTAGCGGAGTACAATGAGCAGTTCTTC	CASSLRLAEYNEQFF
TRBD2	-	TRBJ2-3	TRBV4-3	TGCGCCAGCAGCCAACAGACTAGCGGTAGCACAGATACGCAGTATTTT	CASSQQTSGSTDTQYF
-	-	TRBJ2-3	TRBV10-2	TGCGCCAGCAAGGGAGGGAAAGGGGGGTACACGCAGTATTTT	CASKGGKGGYTQYF
-	-	TRBJ1-1	TRBV11-1	TGTGCCAGCAACACCCTGTCGAAGAACACTGAAGCTTTCTTT	CASNTLSKNTEAFF
-	-	TRBJ1-3	TRBV9	TGTGCCAGCTCCCAGGGCCTCTCTGGAAACACCATATATTTT	CASSQGLSGNTIYF
-	-	TRBJ1-2	TRBV9	TGTGCCAGCAGCCCCAGGGGAGGGGCGGGCGGCTATGGCTACACCTTC	CASSPRGGAGGYGYTF
-	-	TRBJ2-3	TRBV7-2	TGTGCCAGCAGCTTAGGACTTCTTAGGGGAGATACGCAGTATTTT	CASSLGLLRGDTQYF
-	-	TRBJ2-1	TRBV7-7	TGTGCTAGCAGCTTAACAGGGTACAATGAGCAGTTCTTC	CASSLTGYNEQFF
TRBD1	few	TRBJ1-6	TRBV9	TGTGCCAGCAGCGGTGAGGGGGCATATTCACCCCTCCACTTT	CASSGEGAYSPLHF
TRBD1	-	TRBJ1-2	TRBV7-2	TGTGCCAGCAGCGACCAGACAGGGGGGAGCTACACCTTC	CASSDQTGGSYTF
-	-	TRBJ1-6	TRBV5-6	TGTGCCAGCAGCTTGGATCCCTTTGCGGGTAATTCACCCCTCCACTTT	CASSLDPFAGNSPLHF
TRBD1	-	TRBJ1-3	TRBV9	TGTGCCAGCAGCGTAGCGGACAGGGATGGAAACACCATATATTTT	CASSVADRDGNTIYF
-	-	TRBJ2-4	TRBV6-1	TGTGCCAGCAGTGAACTGTGGCCAGGAAACATTCAGTACTTC	CASSELWPGNIQYF
TRBD1	-	TRBJ1-3	TRBV19	TGTGCCAGTAGTATGAATCTTTTGCCTTGGACAGGAGCAGGAAACACCATATATTTT	CASSMNLLPWTGAGNTIYF
-	-	TRBJ2-4	TRBV19	TGTGCCAGTAGTCCCAGACAGGGGGCGGGAGGGGCCAAAAACATTCAGTACTTC	CASSPRQGAGGAKNIQYF
TRBD2	-	TRBJ2-2	TRBV5-6	TGTGCCAGCAGCTTTGGCGGGAGATCCGGGGAGCTGTTTTTT	CASSFGGRSGELFF
TRBD2	-	TRBJ2-5	TRBV20-1	TGCAGTGCTAGTTTAGAACACCGAGCGGGAGTCGGAGAGACCCAGTACTTC	CSASLEHRAGVGETQYF
-	-	TRBJ1-5	TRBV12-5	TGTGCTAGTGCCCTCTCCGTCACGGATCAGCCCCAGCATTTT	CASALSVTDQPQHF
TRBD1	-	TRBJ1-6	TRBV7-9	TGTGCCAGCAGCACCAACGACAGGGGGTATAATTCACCCCTCCACTTT	CASSTNDRGYNSPLHF
-	-	TRBJ2-3	TRBV6-2/TRBV6-3	TGTGCCAGCAGTTCCCTAGTGGAGAACCCAGATACGCAGTATTTT	CASSSLVENPDTQYF
-	-	TRBJ1-2	TRBV14	TGTGCCAGCAGCCCCCTGGACAGTTTTTATGGCTACACCTTC	CASSPLDSFYGYTF
TRBD1	-	TRBJ1-2	TRBV6-5	TGTGCCAGCAGAAAGGACAGGGGTCGGGGCTACACCTTC	CASRKDRGRGYTF
-	-	TRBJ2-7	TRBV20-1	TGCAGTGCCCGCCCCGGTGAGCGGGAGTACTTC	CSARPGEREYF
-	-	TRBJ1-5	TRBV15	TGTGCCACCAGCACTCAGGGGAATCAGCCCCAGCATTTT	CATSTQGNQPQHF
-	-	TRBJ2-3	TRBV29-1	TGCAGCGTTGATCTGGGGACACACGTCCCTAGCACAGATACGCAGTATTTT	CSVDLGTHVPSTDTQYF
TRBD1	-	TRBJ1-1	TRBV5-5	TGTGCCAGCAGTTATGACAGGGTGAGTGAAGCTTTCTTT	CASSYDRVSEAFF
-	-	TRBJ2-7	TRBV3-1/TRBV3-2	TGTGCCAGCAGCCCGGGTCTGGCAGGGTCCTCCTACGAGCAGTACTTC	CASSPGLAGSSYEQYF
TRBD1	-	TRBJ2-7	TRBV4-3	TGCGCCAGCAGCCAAGATAACAGGGGGCTTCAGTACGAGCAGTACTTC	CASSQDNRGLQYEQYF
TRBD2	-	TRBJ2-1	TRBV5-1	TGCGCCAGCAGCTTGGGACTAGCGGGGCGTAATGAGCAGTTCTTC	CASSLGLAGRNEQFF
-	-	TRBJ1-2	TRBV6-5	TGTGCCAGCAGTTACCAGACGGGTCGGAACTATGGCTACACCTTC	CASSYQTGRNYGYTF
-	-	TRBJ2-7	TRBV19	TGTGCCAGTAGTATATACAATGGTTCCTACGAGCAGTACTTC	CASSIYNGSYEQYF
TRBD1	-	TRBJ1-2	TRBV18	TGTGCCAGCGCGGGACAGCCATCTAACTATGGCTACACCTTC	CASAGQPSNYGYTF
-	once	TRBJ1-4	TRBV29-1	TGCAGCGTTGGGACAGCTGAAAAACTGTTTTTT	CSVGTAEKLFF
-	few	TRBJ2-1	TRBV4-3	TGCGCCAGCAGCCAAGATTCTCAGGGTTCCTACAATGAGCAGTTCTTC	CASSQDSQGSYNEQFF
-	few	TRBJ1-2	TRBV28	TGTGCCAGCATTGGGAGTCCCTACTATGGCTACACCTTC	CASIGSPYYGYTF
TRBD2	-	TRBJ2-1	TRBV7-3	TGTGCCAGCAGCCCCGTGGGGCTAGCGGGGGAGCAGTTCTTC	CASSPVGLAGEQFF
TRBD2	-	TRBJ2-1	TRBV4-3	TGCGCCAGCAGCCGAATAAAAAGCGGGAGTCCCTACAATGAGCAGTTCTTC	CASSRIKSGSPYNEQFF
TRBD1	-	TRBJ1-4	TRBV7-2	TGTGCCAGCAGAACAGGGGGGCGCACCACTAATGAAAAACTGTTTTTT	CASRTGGRTTNEKLFF
-	-	TRBJ2-5	TRBV7-8	TGTGCCAGCGAACGCTTATCGACGGGCCAAGAGACCCAGTACTTC	CASERLSTGQETQYF
TRBD1	-	TRBJ2-5	TRBV29-1	TGCAGCGTTGAATTTTCATTTGGGACAGGGTATTCCCAAGAGACCCAGTACTTC	CSVEFSFGTGYSQETQYF
TRBD1	-	TRBJ1-2	TRBV29-1	TGCAGCGTTGGGGGGGGACAGGGCTATGGCTACACCTTC	CSVGGGQGYGYTF
-	-	TRBJ1-5	TRBV6-1	TGTGCCAGCAGTGATAAACGAACAAATCAGCCCCAGCATTTT	CASSDKRTNQPQHF
-	-	TRBJ2-2	TRBV7-9	TGTGCCAGCAGCTTAGGACGGGTCTTTTCAGGGGAGCTGTTTTTT	CASSLGRVFSGELFF
TRBD1	-	TRBJ1-5	TRBV7-9	TGTGCCAGCAGCTTAGGGACAGGGGTTTTTCAGCCCCAGCATTTT	CASSLGTGVFQPQHF
-	-	TRBJ1-4	TRBV7-2	TGTGCCAGCAGCTTAGTACAGGGAAGGACTGAAAAACTGTTTTTT	CASSLVQGRTEKLFF
TRBD1	-	TRBJ1-4	TRBV15	TGTGCCACCAGCATACGGACAGGGCTTTCAACTAATGAAAAACTGTTTTTT	CATSIRTGLSTNEKLFF
-	-	TRBJ1-2	TRBV19	TGTGCCAGTAGTAACAGGGAGAGGGGCCACTATGGCTACACCTTC	CASSNRERGHYGYTF
-	-	TRBJ1-2	TRBV7-2	TGTGCCAGCAGCTTTGGGGCCAAGAACTATGGCTACACCTTC	CASSFGAKNYGYTF
-	-	TRBJ1-1	TRBV19	TGTGCCAGTAGTCCAAAGACCACAGGGTCCACTGAAGCTTTCTTT	CASSPKTTGSTEAFF
-	-	TRBJ1-4	TRBV7-2	TGTGCCAGCAGATTGTCAGGGGTGGCTAATGAAAAACTGTTTTTT	CASRLSGVANEKLFF
-	-	TRBJ2-1	TRBV18	TGTGCCAGCTCATCATCGCGGAATGAGCAGTTCTTC	CASSSSRNEQFF
-	-	TRBJ2-1	TRBV29-1	TGCAGCGTTGATGGGGTAGCGGAGAGCTCCTACAATGAGCAGTTCTTC	CSVDGVAESSYNEQFF